These 9 T cell receptor beta chains were all obtained from the same sample, sequenced in a study of blood T cell repertoires in COVID-19. Generated by immunoSEQ multiplex PCR, the TCRdb table keeps only in-frame clones and is missing some. The sample includes roughly 50,000 clones, about nine tenths of them seen just once. What was sequenced was peripheral blood. These receptors all come from a middle-aged woman with active COVID-19.

The rearrangement joins TRBV12-5 to TRBJ2-2, with TRBD2 matching over 7 bases. Germline CDR1 LGHNT, CDR2 FRNRAP. V lost 2 bases, J lost 4 bases, and 13 bases stayed unmatched. There are 18 residues in the CDR3. DNA for the CDR3: TGTGCTAGTGGTTTGTCCACAATTAGGTGGGGGGGCACCGGGGAGCTGTTTTTT. Translated: CASGLSTIRWGGTGELFF.

The chain combines TRBV2 with TRBJ2-3, with D possibly being TRBD1 (6 bases). Germline CDR1 and CDR2: SNHLY and FYNNEI. Trimming took off 6 bases at V and 6 bases at J, with 16 bases between the two ends. The CDR3 loop spans 14 amino acids. For the CDR3, the DNA is TGTGCCAGCAGCCCACAGGGAGTAGGTGATACGCAGTATTTT. Translation gives CASSPQGVGDTQYF.

The rearrangement joins TRBV20-1 to TRBJ1-5, with 7 bases matching TRBD1. Germline values: CDR1 DFQATT, CDR2 SNEGSKA (reference sequence). This CDR3 region has 12 residues. The V gene end was trimmed by 3 bases and the J gene end by 7 bases; junction bases not matched to a gene: 3. The CDR3 spells CSASAGGQPQHF. CDR3 DNA sequence: TGCAGTGCTAGTGCAGGGGGACAGCCCCAGCATTTT.

The chain is built from TRBV6-1 and TRBJ2-5; 10 nucleotides align to TRBD2. CDR3 length equals 18 residues. Unmatched junction bases numbered 14, after V lost 2 bases and J lost 5 bases. Germline-derived CDR1 and CDR2 are MNHNS and SASEGT. The CDR3 nucleotides read TGTGCCAGCAGTGAATTGAGCGGGGGGGCTTTGGGTTCGGAGACCCAGTACTTC. Its translation: CASSELSGGALGSETQYF.

This chain connects TRBV10-2 to TRBJ2-3, with 12 positions matching TRBD2. CDR1 WSHSY and CDR2 SAAADI come from the germline V gene. V was clipped by 5 bases and J by 5 bases; unmatched bases: 5. CDR3 length equals 15 residues. For the CDR3, the DNA is TGCGCCAGCAGTTGGACTAGCGGGGTAGTAGATACGCAGTATTTT. Encoded protein: CASSWTSGVVDTQYF.

For the CDR3, the DNA is TGTGCCAGCAGCTTGGCTGGACAGGGCGCGTGGGGAAACACCATATATTTT. Protein sequence: CASSLAGQGAWGNTIYF. The rearrangement joins TRBV5-4 to TRBJ1-3; 8 bases are a match to TRBD1. The germline gives CDR1 SGHNT, CDR2 YYREEE (reference sequence). CDR3 length: 17 amino acids. Trimming took 0 bases from V and 4 from J; bases not matched to a gene: 9.

The chain is built from TRBV7-9 and TRBJ1-2, with D possibly matching TRBD1 (6 bases). This CDR3 region has 14 residues. The ends were cut back, 7 bases at V and 0 bases at J, with 12 bases in the middle. Germline V gene data show CDR1 as SEHNR and CDR2 as FQNEAQ (reference sequence). CDR3 amino acids: CASTADRANYGYTF. DNA of the CDR3: TGTGCCAGCACCGCGGACAGAGCTAACTATGGCTACACCTTC.

The chain recombines TRBV6-6 with TRBJ1-1; 7 nucleotides line up with TRBD1. Looked up from germline, CDR1 is MNHNY and CDR2 is SVGAGI (reference sequence). Unmatched junction bases numbered 9, after V lost 5 bases and J lost 12 bases. This CDR3 is 12 amino acids long. The CDR3 nucleotides read TGTGCCAGCAGTCACCGCGACAGGGAATCTTTCTTT. It translates to CASSHRDRESFF.

The chain joins TRBV19 to TRBJ2-2, with TRBD1 matching 7 bases. The CDR3 loop spans 15 amino acids. After removal of 7 bases from V and 3 bases from J, the junction contained 8 bases not matched to a gene. CDR1 and CDR2 from the germline V gene are LNHDA and SQIVND (reference sequence). The CDR3 DNA sequence: TGTGCCAGTACCATAGGGGACAGAGACACCGGGGAGCTGTTTTTT. Translated: CASTIGDRDTGELFF.